The next 11 T cell receptor beta chains were all read from a single sample in a study of OX40 agonist ivuxolimab in advanced cancers. The repertoire was sequenced with immunoSEQ multiplex PCR; TCRdb's copy has only in-frame clones and lacks some. The sample yields tens of thousands of clones, roughly 94% seen once. The sequencing here drew on CD4+ or CD8+ T cells sorted from blood, taken in a trial of the OX40 agonist ivuxolimab. These receptors were obtained from an adult with an advanced solid tumor such as melanoma, head and neck, liver or kidney cancer.

V is TRBV6-5 and J is TRBJ1-3; TRBD1 agrees at 10 bases. This CDR3 has 15 amino acids. Trimming at V came to 6 bases and at J to 2 bases, leaving 4 bases not matched to a gene. CDR1 MNHEY and CDR2 SVGAGI come from the germline V gene. CDR3 region: CASSTDRGPGNTIYF. In DNA form, the CDR3 reads TGTGCCAGCAGCACCGACAGGGGGCCTGGAAACACCATATATTTT.

The V call is TRBV27, the J call TRBJ2-7; D is perhaps TRBD1 (5 bases). The germline CDR1 and CDR2 sequences are MNHEY and SMNVEV (reference sequence). Trimming cost V 4 bases and J 9 bases, with 10 bases left between them. The CDR3 has 11 amino acids. The CDR3 loop is CASSSDQGQYF. The CDR3 DNA is TGTGCCAGCAGTTCAGACCAGGGGCAGTACTTC.

The rearrangement joins TRBV27 to TRBJ2-1; TRBD2 aligns across 11 bases. The CDR3 length is 17 residues. The germline V gene encodes CDR1 MNHEY and CDR2 SMNVEV (reference sequence). The V segment lost 0 bases and the J segment 4 bases; nucleotides outside the gene matches: 5. CDR3 in DNA: TGTGCCAGCAGTTTATCCCTGACTAGCGGGGCTTACAATGAGCAGTTCTTC. Translated: CASSLSLTSGAYNEQFF.

The J gene is TRBJ2-7, the V gene TRBV7-9; TRBD1 aligns across 7 bases. Trimming removed 1 base from V and 2 bases from J; junction bases left unmatched: 5. CDR1 SEHNR and CDR2 FQNEAQ come from the germline V gene (reference sequence). CDR3 length equals 15 residues. The CDR3 loop reads CASSLETGPPYEQYF. The CDR3 nucleotides are TGTGCCAGCAGCTTAGAGACAGGGCCACCCTACGAGCAGTACTTC.

The chain uses TRBV5-1 and TRBJ1-6; D unclear. Between the trimmed V and J ends, which lost 1 base and 0 bases, there was a span of 8 bases. The germline CDR1 and CDR2 sequences are SGHRS and YFSETQ. This CDR3 is 16 amino acids long. The DNA for the CDR3 is TGCGCCAGCAGCTTGTTAGAGAGCTCCTATAATTCACCCCTCCACTTT. It encodes CASSLLESSYNSPLHF.

The chain carries TRBV5-4 and TRBJ2-7, with 9 positions matching TRBD2. The CDR3 spans 14 residues. Trimming removed 4 bases from V and 7 bases from J; junction bases left unmatched: 9. The germline CDR1 and CDR2 sequences are SGHNT and YYREEE (reference sequence). The DNA for the CDR3 is TGTGCCAGCAGCCAGGGACTAGCCCCTGGAGAGCAGTACTTC. Amino acid sequence: CASSQGLAPGEQYF. Complete variable domain (other parts from reference TRBV5-4 and TRBJ2-7): ETGVTQSPTHLIKTRGQQVTLRCSSQSGHNTVSWYQQALGQGPQFIFQYYREEENGRGNFPPRFSGLQFPNYSSELNVNALELDDSALYLCASSQGLAPGEQYFGPGTRLTVT.

The chain employs TRBV7-8 and TRBJ2-2, with D tentatively TRBD1 (6 bases). V gave up 8 bases and J gave up 3 bases, with 13 bases separating them. CDR3 length: 14 amino acids. CDR1 is SGHVS, CDR2 FQNEAQ, per germline. The CDR3 DNA reads as TGTGCCAGCCCCGGGACATACGACACCGGGGAGCTGTTTTTT. This gives the protein CASPGTYDTGELFF.

V and J are TRBV15 and TRBJ2-5; 11 positions agree with TRBD2. From germline, CDR1 is LNHNV and CDR2 YYDKDF (reference sequence). CDR3 length: 12 residues. Germline trimming cut 9 bases from V and 7 bases from J; bases unmatched to any gene: 4. The chain's CDR3 is CATNLAGGTQYF. In DNA form, the CDR3 reads TGTGCCACTAATCTAGCGGGAGGGACCCAGTACTTC.

The chain links TRBV11-2 to TRBJ2-6, with D unclear. The CDR3 length is 12 residues. With 4 bases removed from V and 12 bases from J, the gap between germline ends came to 10 bases. CDR1 and CDR2 from the germline V gene are SGHAT and FQNNGV. For the CDR3, the DNA is TGTGCCAGCAGCTCAAGCGCGCTCGTCCTGACTTTC. Its translation is CASSSSALVLTF. Looking up the rest from reference TRBV11-2 and TRBJ2-6 gives the full variable domain: EAGVAQSPRYKIIEKRQSVAFWCNPISGHATLYWYQQILGQGPKLLIQFQNNGVVDDSQLPKDRFSAERLKGVDSTLKIQPAKLEDSAVYLCASSSSALVLTFGAGSRLTVL.

V and J are TRBV4-3 and TRBJ1-2, with D hard to call. CDR1 is LGHNA, CDR2 YSLEER, per germline. V was trimmed by 0 bases and J by 4 bases, leaving 18 bases between them. CDR3 length: 17 residues. The CDR3 DNA sequence: TGCGCCAGCAGCCAAGACGTATCGGCAGTACCTGGCTATGGCTACACCTTC. This gives the protein CASSQDVSAVPGYGYTF.

CDR3 residues: CAWTSGSGNEQFF. In nucleotides, the CDR3 is TGTGCCTGGACTAGCGGGAGTGGCAATGAGCAGTTCTTC. The rearrangement uses TRBV30 and TRBJ2-1, with 10 bases identical to TRBD2. This CDR3 spans 13 amino acids. The ends lost 4 bases at V and 6 bases at J; junction bases unmatched: 3. Per the germline V gene, CDR1 is GTSNPN and CDR2 is SVGIG (reference sequence).